The 13 T cell receptor beta chains reported below all come from one sample, sequenced in a study of CD8 T cells in ankylosing spondylitis. Study-level results: There was a TCR beta motif, made of fewer than 10 highly homologous variants, that appeared characteristic of ankylosing spondylitis blood.

TCRdb redid the calling of the 5' RACE reads with MiXCR, one entry per CDR3 protein. Of around 890,000 distinct CDR3 sequences listed, about 11% were seen once; the top ten hold approximately 0.51%. These TCRs are of unknown antigen specificity. Sequencing used blood, either unsorted or a sorted T cell fraction (not recorded which). These receptors all come from a male donor with ankylosing spondylitis.

In this sample, this clonotype turned up a few times. This chain connects TRBV5-1 to TRBJ2-7, with 9 bases that match TRBD2. Germline CDR1 SGHRS, CDR2 YFSETQ. Trimming removed 7 bases from V and 0 bases from J; junction bases left unmatched: 2. The CDR3 is made up of 13 amino acids. The CDR3 protein is CASRAGGSYEQYF. The CDR3 DNA sequence: TGCGCCAGCCGAGCGGGGGGCTCCTACGAGCAGTACTTC.

V is TRBV7-3 and J is TRBJ2-1; 14 positions match TRBD2. Per the germline V gene, CDR1 is SGHTA and CDR2 is FQGTGA. CDR3 length: 15 amino acids. After removal of 4 bases from V and 6 bases from J, the junction contained 2 bases not matched to a gene. CDR3 in DNA: TGTGCCAGCAGCTCGACTAGCGGGGGGGTCAATGAGCAGTTCTTC. It codes for CASSSTSGGVNEQFF.

For this clonotype: A junction end diverges from the germline sequence, so it may reflect a read error. The rearrangement joins TRBV20-1 to TRBJ2-5; D gene ambiguous. This CDR3 has 14 amino acids. Germline V gene lookup returns CDR1 DFQATT and CDR2 SNEGSKA (reference sequence). CDR3 bases: TGCTGTGCGGTACCTCTTAGGGTCCAAGAGACCCAGTACTTC. Its translation is CCAVPLRVQETQYF.

The chain recombines TRBV6-5 with TRBJ2-3; 10 bases are a match to TRBD2. The CDR3 runs 15 residues. After removal of 4 bases from V and 5 bases from J, the junction contained 6 bases not matched to a gene. The V gene's germline CDR1 is MNHEY and CDR2 SVGAGI. The chain's CDR3 is CASSWLAGVRDTQYF. The CDR3 DNA reads TGTGCCAGCAGTTGGCTAGCGGGGGTTCGAGATACGCAGTATTTT.

In its sample, this clonotype was seen a few times. V and J are TRBV6-2 or TRBV6-3 and TRBJ2-1; maybe TRBD2 (5 bases). There are 16 residues in the CDR3. V lost 7 bases and J 0 bases, leaving 16 bases between the germline ends. Germline V gene lookup returns CDR1 MNHEY and CDR2 SVGEGT. CDR3 in amino acids: CASTSPLRASYNEQFF. The CDR3 DNA is TGTGCCAGCACCTCCCCCCTGCGGGCCTCCTACAATGAGCAGTTCTTC.

This clonotype was counted between two and nine times. V is TRBV20-1 and J is TRBJ2-7, with 9 positions matching TRBD2. After removal of 5 bases from V and 0 bases from J, the junction contained 8 bases not matched to a gene. Germline V lookup: CDR1 DFQATT, CDR2 SNEGSKA (reference sequence). CDR3 length equals 15 residues. CDR3 residues: CSAPQAGGNSYEQYF. CDR3 bases: TGCAGTGCTCCTCAAGCGGGAGGCAACTCCTACGAGCAGTACTTC.

This clonotype has a count of ten or more. This chain links TRBV12-3 or TRBV12-4 with TRBJ2-7, with unresolved D. There are 13 residues in the CDR3. V lost 11 bases and J lost 1, with 15 bases in between. The CDR3 is CAASLGRSYEQYF. The DNA for the CDR3 is TGTGCCGCAAGTTTGGGTAGATCCTACGAGCAGTACTTC.

V gene TRBV7-2 combines with J gene TRBJ1-1, with 7 bases matching TRBD1. This CDR3 is 15 amino acids long. From germline, CDR1 is SGHTA and CDR2 FQGNSA. V dropped 1 base and J dropped 0; count of bases not matched to a gene: 2. The CDR3, as DNA: TGTGCCAGCAGCTTAGTAGGGACAGTGAACACTGAAGCTTTCTTT. Protein product: CASSLVGTVNTEAFF.

The V gene is TRBV7-9, the J gene TRBJ1-1, with D unclear. Trimming took off 5 bases at V and 1 base at J, with 8 bases between the two ends. Germline loops: CDR1 SEHNR, CDR2 FQNEAQ (reference sequence). The CDR3 extends over 13 amino acids. CDR3 residues: CASSMNTNTEAFF. The CDR3 nucleotides read TGTGCCAGCAGCATGAACACGAACACTGAAGCTTTCTTT. Drawing the rest from reference TRBV7-9 and TRBJ1-1, the complete variable domain is DTGVSQNPRHKITKRGQNVTFRCDPISEHNRLYWYRQTLGQGPEFLTYFQNEAQLEKSRLLSDRFSAERPKGSFSTLEIQRTEQGDSAMYLCASSMNTNTEAFFGQGTRLTVV.

This clonotype came up a few times. The chain carries TRBV7-2 and TRBJ1-3; D gene unclear. Trimming left V 5 bases short and J 0 bases short, with 5 bases between. Germline assignment: CDR1 SGHTA and CDR2 FQGNSA. This CDR3 is 13 amino acids long. The CDR3 protein is CASSGTSGNTIYF. DNA for the CDR3: TGTGCCAGCAGCGGAACCTCTGGAAACACCATATATTTT.

This clonotype appeared a few times. V is TRBV12-3 or TRBV12-4 and J is TRBJ2-7; D not certain. The CDR3 length is 13 residues. Trimming pared 7 bases from V and 3 bases from J, leaving 13 bases between. The CDR3 DNA reads TGTGCCAGCACCCGGACGGAAAACTACGAGCAGTACTTC. Translating gives CASTRTENYEQYF.

This clonotype was seen more than once but under ten times. V gene TRBV6-2 or TRBV6-3 combines with J gene TRBJ2-7, with 11 bases matching TRBD2. The CDR3 length is 16 residues. Looked up from germline, CDR1 is MNHEY and CDR2 is SVGEGT. V lost 2 bases to trimming and J lost 3 bases; unmatched junction nucleotides: 6. CDR3 amino acids: CASSYPSGLAVYEQYF. The DNA of the CDR3 is TGTGCCAGCAGTTACCCCTCGGGACTAGCGGTCTACGAGCAGTACTTC.

This clonotype has ten or more counts. The chain is built from TRBV2 and TRBJ1-6; D ambiguous. Germline CDR1 is SNHLY and CDR2 is FYNNEI. The V end lost 9 bases, the J end lost 9 bases, and 12 bases lay between the germline ends. CDR3 length: 12 amino acids. The CDR3 DNA sequence: TGTGCCAGAGAGACCGTGGGTTCACCCCTCCACTTT. This translates into CARETVGSPLHF.